This T cell receptor beta chain was identified during a study of T-cell memory formation after mild COVID-19. Turning to the study itself: The TCR clusters were mostly specific to one donor.

Study outcomes and limitations: The study found contracting CD4+ clones mainly in CM and EM and contracting CD8+ clones in EMRA. Whereas later expanders leaned CD4+, clones contracting day 15 to 85 showed a balanced CD4/CD8 makeup.

This clonotype was recorded a few times. Its specificity is unknown. With 0 bases removed from V and 5 bases from J, the gap between germline ends came to 11 bases. In germline, CDR1 is MNHNS, CDR2 SASEGT. The CDR3 contains 14 residues. Each CDR3 protein is one row after TCRdb ran MiXCR on the 5' RACE reads. Here the sample spans under 350,000 distinct CDR3 sequences, 15% to 20% being singletons. The TCR comes from a man aged 18 to 35 who had mild COVID-19 (a few samples of this study predate the infection). Cell type and time point are not known. The sample consisted of PBMCs or a T cell subset sorted from them (not recorded which). J is TRBJ2-7 and V is TRBV6-1, with D possibly being TRBD2 (7 bases). CDR3 sequence: CASSEAGGAHEQYV. The CDR3 bases are TGTGCCAGCAGTGAAGCGGGGGGGGCCCACGAGCAGTACGTC.